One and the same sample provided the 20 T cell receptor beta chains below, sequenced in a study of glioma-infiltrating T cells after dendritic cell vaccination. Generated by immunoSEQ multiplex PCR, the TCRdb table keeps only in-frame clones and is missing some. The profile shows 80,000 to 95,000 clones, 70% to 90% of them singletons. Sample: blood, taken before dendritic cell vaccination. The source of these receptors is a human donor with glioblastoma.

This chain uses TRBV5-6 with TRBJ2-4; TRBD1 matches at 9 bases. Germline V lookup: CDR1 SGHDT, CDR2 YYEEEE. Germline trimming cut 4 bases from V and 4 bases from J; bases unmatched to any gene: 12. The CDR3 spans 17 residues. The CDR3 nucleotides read TGTGCCAGCAGCCAAAGACAGACGGGACAGGGAAAAAACATTCAGTACTTC. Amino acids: CASSQRQTGQGKNIQYF.

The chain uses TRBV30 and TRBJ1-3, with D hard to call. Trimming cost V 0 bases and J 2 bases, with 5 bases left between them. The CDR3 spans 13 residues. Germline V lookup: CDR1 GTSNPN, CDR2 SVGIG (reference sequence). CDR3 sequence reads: CAWSVSAGNTIYF. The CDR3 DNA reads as TGTGCCTGGAGTGTGTCGGCTGGAAACACCATATATTTT.

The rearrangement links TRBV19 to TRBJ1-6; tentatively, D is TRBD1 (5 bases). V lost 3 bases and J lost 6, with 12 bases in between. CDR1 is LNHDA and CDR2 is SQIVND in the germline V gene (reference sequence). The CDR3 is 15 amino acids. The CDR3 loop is CASSMAGSANSPLHF. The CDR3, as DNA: TGTGCCAGTAGTATGGCAGGGTCCGCTAATTCACCCCTCCACTTT.

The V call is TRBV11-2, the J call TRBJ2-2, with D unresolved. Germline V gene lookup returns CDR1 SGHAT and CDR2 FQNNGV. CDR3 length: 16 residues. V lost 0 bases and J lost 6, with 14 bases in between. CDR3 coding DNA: TGTGCCAGCAGCTTAGATCCAGGAACACTTGCCGGGGAGCTGTTTTTT. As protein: CASSLDPGTLAGELFF.

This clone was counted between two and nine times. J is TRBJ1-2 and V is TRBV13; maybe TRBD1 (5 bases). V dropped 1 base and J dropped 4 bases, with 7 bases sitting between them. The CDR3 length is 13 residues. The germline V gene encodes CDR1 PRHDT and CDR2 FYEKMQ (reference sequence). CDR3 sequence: CASSLEDSYGYTF. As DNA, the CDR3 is TGTGCCAGCAGCTTAGAAGACAGCTATGGCTACACCTTC.

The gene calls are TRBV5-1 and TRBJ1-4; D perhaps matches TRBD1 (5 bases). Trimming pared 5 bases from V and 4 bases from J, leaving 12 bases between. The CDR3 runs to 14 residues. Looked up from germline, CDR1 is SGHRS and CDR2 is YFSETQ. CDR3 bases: TGCGCCAGCAGAGTGGGGGAGGTTAATGAAAAACTGTTTTTT. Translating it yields CASRVGEVNEKLFF. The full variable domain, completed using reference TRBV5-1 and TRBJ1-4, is KAGVTQTPRYLIKTRGQQVTLSCSPISGHRSVSWYQQTPGQGLQFLFEYFSETQRNKGNFPGRFSGRQFSNSRSEMNVSTLELGDSALYLCASRVGEVNEKLFFGSGTQLSVL.

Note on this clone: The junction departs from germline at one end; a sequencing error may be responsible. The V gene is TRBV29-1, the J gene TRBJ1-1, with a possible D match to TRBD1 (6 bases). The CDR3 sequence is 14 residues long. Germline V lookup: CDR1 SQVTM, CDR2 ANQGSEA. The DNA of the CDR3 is TGCAGCGTTGGCAGGGGCTGGCTGAACACTGAAACTTTCTTT. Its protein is CSVGRGWLNTETFF.

The CDR3 loop is CASSETDRDHEQYF. CDR3 sequence (DNA): TGTGCCAGCAGTGAAACGGACAGGGACCACGAGCAGTACTTC. The chain carries TRBV6-1 and TRBJ2-7; 8 bases are shared with TRBD1. Germline V gene sequence: CDR1 MNHNS, CDR2 SASEGT. There are 14 residues in the CDR3. With 2 bases clipped from V and 5 bases from J, the junction kept 5 bases outside the gene matches.

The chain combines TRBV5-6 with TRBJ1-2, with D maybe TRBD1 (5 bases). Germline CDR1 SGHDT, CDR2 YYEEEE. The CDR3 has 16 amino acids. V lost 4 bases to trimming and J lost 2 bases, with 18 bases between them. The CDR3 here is CASSRLLGGANYGYTF. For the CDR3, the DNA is TGTGCCAGCAGCCGGTTGCTCGGGGGAGCCAACTATGGCTACACCTTC.

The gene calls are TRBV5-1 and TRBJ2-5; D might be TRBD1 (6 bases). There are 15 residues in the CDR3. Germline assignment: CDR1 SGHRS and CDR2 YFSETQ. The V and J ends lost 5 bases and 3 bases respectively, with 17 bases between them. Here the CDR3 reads CASRDGTRTKETQYF. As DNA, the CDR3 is TGCGCCAGCAGGGACGGGACACGGACAAAAGAGACCCAGTACTTC.

CDR3 DNA sequence: TGTGCCAGCAGACGCGGGACGGCCTCTGGAAACACCATATATTTT. As protein: CASRRGTASGNTIYF. V gene TRBV6-5 combines with J gene TRBJ1-3; a possible D gene is TRBD1 (5 bases). V lost 6 bases, J lost 0 bases, and 12 bases lay in between. There are 15 residues in the CDR3. Germline V gives CDR1 MNHEY, CDR2 SVGAGI.

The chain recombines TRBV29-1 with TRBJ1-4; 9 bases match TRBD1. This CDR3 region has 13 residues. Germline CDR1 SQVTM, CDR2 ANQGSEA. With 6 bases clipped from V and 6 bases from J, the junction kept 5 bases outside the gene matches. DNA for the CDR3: TGCAGCGTGACGGGACAGGGTGATGAAAAACTGTTTTTT. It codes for CSVTGQGDEKLFF.

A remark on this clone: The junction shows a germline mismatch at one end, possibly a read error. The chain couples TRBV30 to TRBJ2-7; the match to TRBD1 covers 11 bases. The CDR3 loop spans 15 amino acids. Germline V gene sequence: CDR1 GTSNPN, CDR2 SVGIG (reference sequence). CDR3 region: CAWSAGTGGTYGQYF. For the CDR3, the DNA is TGTGCCTGGAGTGCAGGGACAGGGGGGACCTACGGGCAGTACTTC.

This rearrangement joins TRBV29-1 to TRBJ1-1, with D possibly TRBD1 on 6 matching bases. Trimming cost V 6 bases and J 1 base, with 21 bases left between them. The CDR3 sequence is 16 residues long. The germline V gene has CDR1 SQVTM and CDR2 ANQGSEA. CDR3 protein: CSVVPLRGNRNTEAFF. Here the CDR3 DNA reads TGCAGCGTAGTTCCCTTGAGGGGGAATAGGAACACTGAAGCTTTCTTT.

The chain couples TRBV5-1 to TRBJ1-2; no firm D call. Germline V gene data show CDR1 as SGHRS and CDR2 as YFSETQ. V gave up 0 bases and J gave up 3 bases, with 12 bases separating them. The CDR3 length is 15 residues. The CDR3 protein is CASSLEGGLDYGYTF. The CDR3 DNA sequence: TGCGCCAGCAGCTTGGAAGGAGGGTTAGACTATGGCTACACCTTC.

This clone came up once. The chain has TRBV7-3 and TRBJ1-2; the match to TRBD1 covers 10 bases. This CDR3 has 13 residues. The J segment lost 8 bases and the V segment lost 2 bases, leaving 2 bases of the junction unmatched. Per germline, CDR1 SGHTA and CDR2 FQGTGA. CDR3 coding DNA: TGTGCCAGCAGCTTAGGGACAGGGGACGGCTACACCTTC. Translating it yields CASSLGTGDGYTF.

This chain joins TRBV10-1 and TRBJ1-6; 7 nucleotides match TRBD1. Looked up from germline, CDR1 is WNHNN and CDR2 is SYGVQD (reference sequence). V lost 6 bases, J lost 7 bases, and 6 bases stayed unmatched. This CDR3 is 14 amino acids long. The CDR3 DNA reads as TGCGCCAGCAGCCCGGACAGGAGAAATTCACCCCTCCACTTT. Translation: CASSPDRRNSPLHF.

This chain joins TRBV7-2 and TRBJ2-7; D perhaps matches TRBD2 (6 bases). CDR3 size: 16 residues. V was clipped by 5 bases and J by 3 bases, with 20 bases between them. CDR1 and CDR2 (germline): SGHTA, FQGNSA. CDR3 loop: CASSPDGSWGFYEQYF. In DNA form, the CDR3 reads TGTGCCAGCAGCCCCGACGGGAGCTGGGGATTCTACGAGCAGTACTTC. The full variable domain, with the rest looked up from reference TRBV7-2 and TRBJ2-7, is GAGVSQSPSNKVTEKGKDVELRCDPISGHTALYWYRQSLGQGLEFLIYFQGNSAPDKSGLPSDRFSAERTGGSVSTLTIQRTQQEDSAVYLCASSPDGSWGFYEQYFGPGTRLTVT.

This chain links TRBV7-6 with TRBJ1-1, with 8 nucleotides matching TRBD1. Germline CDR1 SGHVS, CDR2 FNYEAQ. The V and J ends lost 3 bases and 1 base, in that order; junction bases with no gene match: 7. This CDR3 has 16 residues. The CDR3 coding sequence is TGTGCCAGCAGCTTGATGACAGGGGCGACGAACACTGAAGCTTTCTTT. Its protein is CASSLMTGATNTEAFF.

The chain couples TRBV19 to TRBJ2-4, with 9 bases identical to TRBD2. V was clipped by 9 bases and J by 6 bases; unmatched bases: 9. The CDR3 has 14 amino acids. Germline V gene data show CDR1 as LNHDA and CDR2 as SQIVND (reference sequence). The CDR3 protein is CASGSGGPRNIQYF. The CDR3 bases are TGTGCCAGCGGGAGCGGGGGGCCGAGAAACATTCAGTACTTC.